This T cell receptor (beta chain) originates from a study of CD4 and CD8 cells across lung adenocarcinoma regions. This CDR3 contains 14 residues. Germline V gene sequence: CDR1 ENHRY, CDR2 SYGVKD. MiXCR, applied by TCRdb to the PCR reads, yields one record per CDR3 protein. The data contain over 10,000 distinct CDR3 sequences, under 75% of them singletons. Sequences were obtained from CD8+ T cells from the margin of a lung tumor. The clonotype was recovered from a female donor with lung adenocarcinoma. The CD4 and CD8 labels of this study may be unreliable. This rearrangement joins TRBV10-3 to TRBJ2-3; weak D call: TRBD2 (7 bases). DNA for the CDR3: TGTGCGGGGTCGGGGGGCAGAGTAGGAGAGACGCAGTATTTT. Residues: CAGSGGRVGETQYF.